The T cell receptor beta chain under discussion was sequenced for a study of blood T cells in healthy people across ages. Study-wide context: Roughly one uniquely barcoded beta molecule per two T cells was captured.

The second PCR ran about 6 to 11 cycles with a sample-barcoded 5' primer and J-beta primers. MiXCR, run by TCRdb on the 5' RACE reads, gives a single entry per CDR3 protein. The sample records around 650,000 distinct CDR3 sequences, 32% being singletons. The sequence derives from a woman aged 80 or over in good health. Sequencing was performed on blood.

The CDR3 loop reads CSAPRGGGCGEQYF. CDR3 nucleotides: TGCAGTGCTCCCCGCGGGGGGGGCTGCGGGGAGCAGTACTTC. The rearrangement joins TRBV20-1 to TRBJ2-7; TRBD2 aligns across 9 bases. CDR1 and CDR2 (germline): DFQATT, SNEGSKA (reference sequence). This CDR3 comprises 14 residues. J lost 7 bases, V lost 5 bases, and 12 bases had no gene match.